The present T cell receptor beta chain was sequenced within a study of blood T cell repertoires in COVID-19. Profiled with immunoSEQ multiplex PCR; TCRdb holds only in-frame clones, not every one. The sample records some 96,000 clones, about 91% being singletons. The germline V gene has CDR1 LGHNA and CDR2 YNFKEQ. Trimming cost V 3 bases and J 1 base, with 15 bases left between them. The CDR3 spans 16 residues. The sample was peripheral blood. J is TRBJ1-1 and V is TRBV4-2; maybe TRBD1 (5 bases). This TCR was sampled from a human donor in a cohort sampled during active COVID-19. The CDR3 DNA sequence: TGTGCCAGCAGCCAGCCCTGGAGGGGAGAGAACACTGAAGCTTTCTTT. The encoded protein is CASSQPWRGENTEAFF.